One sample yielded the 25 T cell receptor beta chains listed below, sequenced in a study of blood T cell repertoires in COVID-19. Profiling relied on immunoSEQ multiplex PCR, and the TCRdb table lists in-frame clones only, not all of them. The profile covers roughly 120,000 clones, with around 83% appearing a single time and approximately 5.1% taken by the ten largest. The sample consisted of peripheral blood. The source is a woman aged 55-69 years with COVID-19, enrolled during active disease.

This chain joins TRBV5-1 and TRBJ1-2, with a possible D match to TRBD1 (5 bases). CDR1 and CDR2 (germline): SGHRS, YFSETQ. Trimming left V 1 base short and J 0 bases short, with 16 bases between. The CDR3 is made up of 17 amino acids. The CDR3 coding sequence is TGCGCCAGCAGCTTGAAACAGGCGTCAATAGCTAACTATGGCTACACCTTC. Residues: CASSLKQASIANYGYTF.

DNA for the CDR3: TGTGCCAGCAGCTTAGAATTCCGGGACAGGGAGAACACCATATATTTT. It encodes CASSLEFRDRENTIYF. The chain employs TRBV7-2 and TRBJ1-3; the match to TRBD1 covers 9 bases. The CDR3 runs to 16 residues. Trimming cost V 1 base and J 7 bases; bases outside gene matches: 8. The V gene's germline CDR1 is SGHTA and CDR2 FQGNSA.

DNA of the CDR3: TGTGCCAGCAGGCAACAGGGGTCCTATGGCTACACCTTC. This sequence encodes CASRQQGSYGYTF. The V gene is TRBV12-3 or TRBV12-4, the J gene TRBJ1-2, with 7 bases fitting TRBD1. Trimming removed 6 bases from V and 4 bases from J; junction bases left unmatched: 5. This CDR3 is built from 13 residues.

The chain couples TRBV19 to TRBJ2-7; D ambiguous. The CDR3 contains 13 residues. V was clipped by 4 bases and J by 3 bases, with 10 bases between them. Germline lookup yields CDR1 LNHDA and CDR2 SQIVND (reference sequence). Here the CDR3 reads CASSTRNSYEQYF. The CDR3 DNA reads TGTGCCAGTAGTACCCGTAATAGCTACGAGCAGTACTTC.

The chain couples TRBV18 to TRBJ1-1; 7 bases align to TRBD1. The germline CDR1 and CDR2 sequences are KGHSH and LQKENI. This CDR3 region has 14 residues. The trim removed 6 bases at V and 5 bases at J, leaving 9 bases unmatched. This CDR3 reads CASSLYGQATEAFF. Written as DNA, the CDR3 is TGTGCCAGCTCGCTTTACGGACAGGCTACTGAAGCTTTCTTT.

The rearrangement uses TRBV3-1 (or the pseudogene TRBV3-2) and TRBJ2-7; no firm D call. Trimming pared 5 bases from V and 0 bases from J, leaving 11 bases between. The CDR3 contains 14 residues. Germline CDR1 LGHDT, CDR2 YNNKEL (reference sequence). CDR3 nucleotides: TGTGCCAGCAGCATCTGGGCCAGCTCCTACGAGCAGTACTTC. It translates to CASSIWASSYEQYF.

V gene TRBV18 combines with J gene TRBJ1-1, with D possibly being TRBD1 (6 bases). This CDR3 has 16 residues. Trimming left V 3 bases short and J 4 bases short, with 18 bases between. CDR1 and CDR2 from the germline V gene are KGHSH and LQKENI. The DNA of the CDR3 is TGTGCCAGCTCACCGAGTGGGGGGGCGTTAGGCACTGAAGCTTTCTTT. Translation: CASSPSGGALGTEAFF.

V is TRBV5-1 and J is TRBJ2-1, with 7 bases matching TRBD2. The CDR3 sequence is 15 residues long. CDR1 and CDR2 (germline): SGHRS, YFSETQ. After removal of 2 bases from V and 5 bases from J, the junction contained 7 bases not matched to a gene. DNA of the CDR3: TGCGCCAGCAGCTTACCGGGGGGTCGGGACAATGAGCAGTTCTTC. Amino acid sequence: CASSLPGGRDNEQFF.

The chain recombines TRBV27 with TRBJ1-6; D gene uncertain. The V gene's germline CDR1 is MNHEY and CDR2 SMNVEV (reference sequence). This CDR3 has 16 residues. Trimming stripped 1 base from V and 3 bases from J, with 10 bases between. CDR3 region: CASSLFPGYYNSPLHF. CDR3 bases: TGTGCCAGCAGTTTATTTCCGGGTTACTATAATTCACCCCTCCACTTT.

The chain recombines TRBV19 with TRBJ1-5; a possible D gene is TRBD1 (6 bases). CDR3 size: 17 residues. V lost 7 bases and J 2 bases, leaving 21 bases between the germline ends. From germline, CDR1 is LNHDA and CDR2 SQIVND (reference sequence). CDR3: CASIKGRGDKGNQPQHF. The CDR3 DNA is TGTGCCAGTATCAAGGGTCGGGGGGACAAGGGCAATCAGCCCCAGCATTTT.

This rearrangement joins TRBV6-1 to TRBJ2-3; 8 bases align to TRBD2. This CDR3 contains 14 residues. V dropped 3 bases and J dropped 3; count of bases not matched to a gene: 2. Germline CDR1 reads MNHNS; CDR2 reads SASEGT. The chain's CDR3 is CASSDGGGTDTQYF. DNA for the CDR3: TGTGCCAGCAGTGATGGCGGGGGGACAGATACGCAGTATTTT.

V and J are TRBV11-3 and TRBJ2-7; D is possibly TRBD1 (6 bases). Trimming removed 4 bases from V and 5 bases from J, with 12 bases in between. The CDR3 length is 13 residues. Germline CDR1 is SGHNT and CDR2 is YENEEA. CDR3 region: CASSWAGENEQYF. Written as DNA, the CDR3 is TGTGCCAGCAGCTGGGCAGGGGAAAACGAGCAGTACTTC.

Written as DNA, the CDR3 is TGTGCCAGCTCACCGCTGGAGGTCTCTGGAAACACCATATATTTT. It encodes CASSPLEVSGNTIYF. The J gene is TRBJ1-3, the V gene TRBV18; no definite D call. This CDR3 has 15 residues. Germline V gene sequence: CDR1 KGHSH, CDR2 LQKENI. V was clipped by 3 bases and J by 0 bases, with 9 bases between them.

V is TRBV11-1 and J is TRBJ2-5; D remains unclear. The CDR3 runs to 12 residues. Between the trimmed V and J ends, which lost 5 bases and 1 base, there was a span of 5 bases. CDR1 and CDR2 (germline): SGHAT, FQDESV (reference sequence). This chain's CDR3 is CASSISQETQYF. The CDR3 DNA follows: TGTGCCAGCAGCATATCCCAAGAGACCCAGTACTTC.

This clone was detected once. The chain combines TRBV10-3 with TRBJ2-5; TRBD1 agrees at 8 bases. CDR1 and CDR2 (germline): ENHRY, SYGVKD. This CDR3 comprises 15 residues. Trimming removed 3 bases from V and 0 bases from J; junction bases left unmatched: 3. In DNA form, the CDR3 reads TGTGCCATCAGTGATTCGGACAGGGACCAAGAGACCCAGTACTTC. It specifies CAISDSDRDQETQYF.

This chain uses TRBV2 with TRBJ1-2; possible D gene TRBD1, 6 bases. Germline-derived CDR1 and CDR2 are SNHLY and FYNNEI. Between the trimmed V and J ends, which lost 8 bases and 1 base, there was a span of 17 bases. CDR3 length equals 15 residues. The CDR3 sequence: CASHRESLHNYGYTF. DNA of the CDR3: TGTGCCAGCCACAGGGAGTCTCTCCATAACTATGGCTACACCTTC.

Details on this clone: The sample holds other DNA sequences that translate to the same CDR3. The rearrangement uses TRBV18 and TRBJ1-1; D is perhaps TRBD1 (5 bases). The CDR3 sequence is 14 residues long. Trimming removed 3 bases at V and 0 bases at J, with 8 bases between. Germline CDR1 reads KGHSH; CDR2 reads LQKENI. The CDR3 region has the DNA TGTGCCAGCTCACCGACAGCCTTGAACACTGAAGCTTTCTTT. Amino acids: CASSPTALNTEAFF.

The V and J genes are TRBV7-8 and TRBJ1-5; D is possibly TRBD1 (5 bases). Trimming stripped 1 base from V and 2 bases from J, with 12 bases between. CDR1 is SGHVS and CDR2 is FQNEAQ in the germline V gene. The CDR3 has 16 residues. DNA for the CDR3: TGTGCCAGCAGCTTAGAGGGCAGGGCGGGCAATCAGCCCCAGCATTTT. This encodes CASSLEGRAGNQPQHF.

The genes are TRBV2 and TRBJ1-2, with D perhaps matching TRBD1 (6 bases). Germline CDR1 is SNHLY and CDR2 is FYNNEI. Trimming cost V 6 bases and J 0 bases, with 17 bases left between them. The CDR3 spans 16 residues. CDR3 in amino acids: CASSPRGRASNYGYTF. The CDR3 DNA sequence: TGTGCCAGCAGCCCCAGGGGCAGGGCTTCTAACTATGGCTACACCTTC. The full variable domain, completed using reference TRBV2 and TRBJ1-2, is EPEVTQTPSHQVTQMGQEVILRCVPISNHLYFYWYRQILGQKVEFLVSFYNNEISEKSEIFDDQFSVERPDGSNFTLKIRSTKLEDSAMYFCASSPRGRASNYGYTFGSGTRLTVV.

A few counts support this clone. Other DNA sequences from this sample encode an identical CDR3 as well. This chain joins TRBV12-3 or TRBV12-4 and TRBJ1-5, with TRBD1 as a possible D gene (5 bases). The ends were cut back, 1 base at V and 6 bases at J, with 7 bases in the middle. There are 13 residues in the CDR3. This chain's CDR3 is CASSLGRGQPQHF. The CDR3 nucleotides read TGTGCCAGCAGTTTAGGAAGGGGTCAGCCCCAGCATTTT.

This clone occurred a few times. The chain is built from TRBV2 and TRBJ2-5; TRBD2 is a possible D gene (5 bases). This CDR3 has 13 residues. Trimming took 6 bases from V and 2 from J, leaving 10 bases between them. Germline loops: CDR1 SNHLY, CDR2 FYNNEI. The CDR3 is CASSLGAQETQYF. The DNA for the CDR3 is TGTGCCAGCAGCTTGGGAGCACAAGAGACCCAGTACTTC.

CDR3: CASSQVLQGNSPLHF. The CDR3 DNA follows: TGTGCCAGCAGCCAAGTCCTGCAGGGGAATTCACCCCTCCACTTT. V is TRBV4-2 and J is TRBJ1-6; TRBD1 might be the D (6 bases). Trimming pared 1 base from V and 7 bases from J, leaving 11 bases between. The length of the CDR3 is 15 residues. Germline values: CDR1 LGHNA, CDR2 YNFKEQ.

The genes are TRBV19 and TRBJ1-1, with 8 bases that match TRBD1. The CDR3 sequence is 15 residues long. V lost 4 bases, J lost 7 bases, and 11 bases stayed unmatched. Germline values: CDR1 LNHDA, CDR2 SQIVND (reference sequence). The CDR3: CASSTPDRVGGEAFF. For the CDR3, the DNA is TGTGCCAGTAGTACCCCGGACAGGGTGGGTGGTGAAGCTTTCTTT. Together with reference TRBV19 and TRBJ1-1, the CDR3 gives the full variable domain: DGGITQSPKYLFRKEGQNVTLSCEQNLNHDAMYWYRQDPGQGLRLIYYSQIVNDFQKGDIAEGYSVSREKKESFPLTVTSAQKNPTAFYLCASSTPDRVGGEAFFGQGTRLTVV.

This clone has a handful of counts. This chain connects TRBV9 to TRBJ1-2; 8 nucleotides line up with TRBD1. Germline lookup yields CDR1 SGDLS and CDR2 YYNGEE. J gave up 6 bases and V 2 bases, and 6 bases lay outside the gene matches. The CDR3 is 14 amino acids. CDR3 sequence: CASSVSTGGNGYTF. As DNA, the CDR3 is TGTGCCAGCAGCGTTAGTACAGGGGGAAATGGCTACACCTTC.

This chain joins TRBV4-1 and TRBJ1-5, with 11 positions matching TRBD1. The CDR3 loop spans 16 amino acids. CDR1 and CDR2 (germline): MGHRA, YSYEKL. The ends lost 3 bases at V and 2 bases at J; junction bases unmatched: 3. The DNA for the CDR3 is TGCGCCAGCAGCCAGGGGGGACAGGGGGGCAATCAGCCCCAGCATTTT. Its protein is CASSQGGQGGNQPQHF.